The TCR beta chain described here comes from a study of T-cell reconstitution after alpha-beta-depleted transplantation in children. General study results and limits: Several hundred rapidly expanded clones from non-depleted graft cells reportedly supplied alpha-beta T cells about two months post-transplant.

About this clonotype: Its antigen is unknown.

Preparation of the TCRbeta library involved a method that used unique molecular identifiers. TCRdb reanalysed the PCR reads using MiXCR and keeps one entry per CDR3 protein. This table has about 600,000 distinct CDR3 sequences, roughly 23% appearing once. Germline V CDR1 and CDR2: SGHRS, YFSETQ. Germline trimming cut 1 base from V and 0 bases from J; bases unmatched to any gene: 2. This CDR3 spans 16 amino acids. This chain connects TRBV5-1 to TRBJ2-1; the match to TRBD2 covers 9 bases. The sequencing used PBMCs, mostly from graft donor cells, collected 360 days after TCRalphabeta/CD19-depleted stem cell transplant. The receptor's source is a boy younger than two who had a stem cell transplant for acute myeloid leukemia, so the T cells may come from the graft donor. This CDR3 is CASSLTSGRSYNEQFF. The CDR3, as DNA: TGCGCCAGCAGCTTGACTAGCGGGCGCTCCTACAATGAGCAGTTCTTC.